These 30 T cell receptor beta chains were all obtained from the same sample, sequenced in a study of a mutant IDH1 vaccine in newly diagnosed glioma. As to time point: week 5, during vaccination. With topical imiquimod, each dose of the vaccine consisted of 300 ug of mutant IDH1 20-mer peptide. Assay used: immunoSEQ multiplex PCR; TCRdb lists only in-frame clones, some missing. The table has under 45,000 clones, 80% to 90% seen once. These receptors have no identified antigens. The source material was PBMCs, sampled from a glioma patient whose treatment included an IDH1 peptide vaccine. Receptors originate from a man aged 50-60 years with glioma.

Note on this clone: One junction end does not reproduce the germline sequence, and a read error may be involved. CDR3 sequence: CASSLSHRNEQYF. Written as DNA, the CDR3 is TGTGCCAGCAGCTTATCCCACAGAAACGAGCAGTACTTC. This chain connects TRBV27 to TRBJ2-7; D uncertain. Germline-derived CDR1 and CDR2 are MNHEY and SMNVEV (reference sequence). The CDR3 is made up of 13 amino acids.

This chain joins TRBV9 and TRBJ2-1; 13 bases agree with TRBD2. The germline V gene encodes CDR1 SGDLS and CDR2 YYNGEE. With V trimmed by 3 bases and J by 3 bases, 3 bases remained unmatched. The CDR3 sequence is 16 residues long. The CDR3 sequence: CASSGGLAGYYNEQFF. In nucleotides, the CDR3 is TGTGCCAGCAGCGGGGGACTAGCGGGATACTACAATGAGCAGTTCTTC.

The genes are TRBV7-9 and TRBJ2-7, with 7 bases matching TRBD2. V lost 4 bases and J lost 1; bases outside the gene matches: 4. This CDR3 is built from 14 residues. CDR1 SEHNR and CDR2 FQNEAQ come from the germline V gene (reference sequence). CDR3: CASSSVAGSYEQYF. CDR3 nucleotide sequence: TGTGCCAGCAGCTCGGTAGCGGGTTCCTACGAGCAGTACTTC.

The chain combines TRBV2 with TRBJ1-2; TRBD1 is a possible D gene (5 bases). This CDR3 is 13 amino acids long. Trimming took 11 bases from V and 8 from J, leaving 21 bases between them. The germline V gene has CDR1 SNHLY and CDR2 FYNNEI. The DNA of the CDR3 is TGTGCCGCCCACGGAGAGGGGTGGGGGGGCTACACCTTC. It yields the protein CAAHGEGWGGYTF.

This chain joins TRBV18 and TRBJ1-2; D possibly corresponds to TRBD1 (5 bases). Germline CDR1 is KGHSH and CDR2 is LQKENI. This CDR3 is 14 amino acids long. Trimming took 3 bases from V and 5 from J, leaving 13 bases between them. The CDR3 nucleotides are TGTGCCAGCTCACCCAGACGGGACGGATATGGCTACACCTTC. Residues: CASSPRRDGYGYTF.

The chain combines TRBV7-8 with TRBJ2-4; D gene unclear. Deletions cut 2 bases from V and 8 bases from J, with 13 bases between. Germline loops: CDR1 SGHVS, CDR2 FQNEAQ. CDR3 size: 14 residues. CDR3 amino acids: CASSLIRKDYIQYF. CDR3 sequence (DNA): TGTGCCAGCAGCTTAATCAGGAAGGATTACATTCAGTACTTC. The entire variable domain, with the rest obtained from reference TRBV7-8 and TRBJ2-4, is as follows: GAGVSQSPRYKVAKRGQDVALRCDPISGHVSLFWYQQALGQGPEFLTYFQNEAQLDKSGLPSDRFFAERPEGSVSTLKIQRTQQEDSAVYLCASSLIRKDYIQYFGAGTRLSVL.

This chain connects TRBV5-1 to TRBJ2-5, with D possibly TRBD2 on 6 matching bases. Trimming took off 2 bases at V and 4 bases at J, with 12 bases between the two ends. The CDR3 is made up of 14 amino acids. Germline V gene sequence: CDR1 SGHRS, CDR2 YFSETQ. CDR3 sequence (DNA): TGCGCCAGCAGCTTAGGCGGGGAAGTAGAGACCCAGTACTTC. It encodes CASSLGGEVETQYF.

This chain links TRBV2 with TRBJ2-3; possibly TRBD1 or TRBD2 for D (5 bases each). The CDR3 has 12 amino acids. V shed 4 bases and J shed 7 bases, with 9 bases lying between them. CDR1 and CDR2 from the germline V gene are SNHLY and FYNNEI. The CDR3 loop reads CASSAGLNTQYF. CDR3 nucleotide sequence: TGTGCCAGCAGTGCGGGGCTAAATACGCAGTATTTT. The whole variable domain, remainder taken from reference TRBV2 and TRBJ2-3, is EPEVTQTPSHQVTQMGQEVILRCVPISNHLYFYWYRQILGQKVEFLVSFYNNEISEKSEIFDDQFSVERPDGSNFTLKIRSTKLEDSAMYFCASSAGLNTQYFGPGTRLTVL.

The genes are TRBV6-1 and TRBJ1-5; 8 nucleotides align to TRBD1. The CDR3 is 19 residues long. CDR1 and CDR2 from the germline V gene are MNHNS and SASEGT. V lost 3 bases, J lost 4 bases, and 17 bases stayed unmatched. The CDR3 region is CASSEGNEDRDVRNQPQHF. CDR3 nucleotides: TGTGCCAGCAGTGAGGGGAACGAGGACAGGGATGTTAGAAATCAGCCCCAGCATTTT.

This clone occurred a few times. This chain links TRBV7-7 with TRBJ1-3; the D is unclear. This CDR3 has 13 amino acids. Germline CDR1 and CDR2: SSHAT and FNYEAQ (reference sequence). V lost 5 bases, J lost 4 bases, and 9 bases lay in between. The CDR3 DNA follows: TGTGCCAGCAGCACGGACGTCGGAAACACCATATATTTT. It codes for CASSTDVGNTIYF. The full variable domain, rest sourced from reference TRBV7-7 and TRBJ1-3, is GAGVSQSPRYKVTKRGQDVTLRCDPISSHATLYWYQQALGQGPEFLTYFNYEAQPDKSGLPSDRFSAERPEGSISTLTIQRTEQRDSAMYRCASSTDVGNTIYFGEGSWLTVV.

The V call is TRBV14, the J call TRBJ2-5, with a possible D match to TRBD2 (6 bases). This CDR3 spans 16 amino acids. Per germline, CDR1 SGHDN and CDR2 FVKESK. The ends were cut back, 3 bases at V and 4 bases at J, with 18 bases in the middle. In nucleotides, the CDR3 is TGTGCCAGCAGCCAGGGGCTAGCGATCCTCCCAGAGACCCAGTACTTC. Amino acids: CASSQGLAILPETQYF.

The chain employs TRBV7-3 and TRBJ2-3; TRBD2 matches at 8 bases. Germline lookup yields CDR1 SGHTA and CDR2 FQGTGA. The junction had 7 bases not matched to a gene; V was cut back by 2 bases and J by 0 bases. This CDR3 contains 17 residues. This CDR3 is CASSLGVGGASTDTQYF. In DNA form, the CDR3 reads TGTGCCAGCAGCTTAGGTGTCGGGGGGGCTAGCACAGATACGCAGTATTTT.

The rearrangement joins TRBV28 to TRBJ2-7; 13 nucleotides align to TRBD2. Germline values: CDR1 MDHEN, CDR2 SYDVKM. There are 17 residues in the CDR3. V shed 5 bases, J shed 5 bases, and the junction held 12 bases outside the gene matches. CDR3 nucleotide sequence: TGTGCCAGCAGTCCTAGGACTAGCGGGAGACTACGCCACGAGCAGTACTTC. Protein sequence: CASSPRTSGRLRHEQYF. Complete variable domain (other parts from reference TRBV28 and TRBJ2-7): DVKVTQSSRYLVKRTGEKVFLECVQDMDHENMFWYRQDPGLGLRLIYFSYDVKMKEKGDIPEGYSVSREKKERFSLILESASTNQTSMYLCASSPRTSGRLRHEQYFGPGTRLTVT.

The chain carries TRBV5-1 and TRBJ2-5; D ambiguous. V lost 1 base and J lost 1, with 5 bases in between. CDR1 and CDR2 (germline): SGHRS, YFSETQ. The CDR3 extends over 13 amino acids. In DNA, the CDR3 is TGCGCCAGCAGCTTGACGGCCCAAGAGACCCAGTACTTC. Translated: CASSLTAQETQYF.

This clone appeared once. The gene calls are TRBV30 and TRBJ2-1; D possibly corresponds to TRBD1 (5 bases). V was trimmed by 2 bases and J by 5 bases, leaving 13 bases between them. CDR3 length: 14 residues. Germline V gene data show CDR1 as GTSNPN and CDR2 as SVGIG (reference sequence). CDR3 sequence: CAWSFQGLDNEQFF. CDR3 bases: TGTGCCTGGAGTTTTCAGGGCCTCGACAATGAGCAGTTCTTC.

The genes are TRBV7-3 and TRBJ2-7; D unresolved. CDR1 is SGHTA and CDR2 is FQGTGA in the germline V gene. Trimming took 0 bases from V and 4 from J, leaving 4 bases between them. The CDR3 consists of 12 residues. The CDR3 bases are TGTGCCAGCAGCTTAACCCCTTACGAGCAGTACTTC. It yields the protein CASSLTPYEQYF.

The V call is TRBV19, the J call TRBJ2-3, with D possibly TRBD2 on 5 matching bases. Germline V gene lookup returns CDR1 LNHDA and CDR2 SQIVND (reference sequence). This CDR3 is built from 14 residues. V was cut by 5 bases and J by 4 bases, with 13 bases left in between. In DNA, the CDR3 is TGTGCCAGTAGTTGGTCGGGATACCCAGATACGCAGTATTTT. It encodes CASSWSGYPDTQYF.

This clone was observed once. The V call is TRBV4-1, the J call TRBJ1-6; D gene uncertain. CDR1 and CDR2 (germline): MGHRA, YSYEKL. CDR3 length equals 13 residues. Trimming left V 4 bases short and J 6 bases short, with 7 bases between. The CDR3 reads CASSRPGNSPLHF. Here the CDR3 DNA reads TGCGCCAGCAGCCGACCAGGTAATTCACCCCTCCACTTT.

The table lists this clone with a few counts. The chain links TRBV29-1 to TRBJ2-3, with TRBD2 identical over 9 bases. Unmatched junction bases numbered 6, after V lost 6 bases and J lost 5 bases. The CDR3 runs 13 residues. The germline V gene encodes CDR1 SQVTM and CDR2 ANQGSEA. CDR3 DNA: TGCAGCGTGCTGACTAGCGGCCTAGATACGCAGTATTTT. It codes for CSVLTSGLDTQYF.

The chain combines TRBV27 with TRBJ2-5; no reliable D call. Between the trimmed V and J ends, which lost 5 bases and 1 base, there was a span of 8 bases. Germline V lookup: CDR1 MNHEY, CDR2 SMNVEV (reference sequence). This CDR3 is built from 13 residues. The CDR3 region is CASSPLAQETQYF. DNA for the CDR3: TGTGCCAGCAGTCCTCTTGCCCAAGAGACCCAGTACTTC.

This chain connects TRBV5-4 to TRBJ1-5, with D perhaps matching TRBD1 (6 bases). Trimming took 1 base from V and 3 from J, leaving 8 bases between them. Germline V gene lookup returns CDR1 SGHNT and CDR2 YYREEE (reference sequence). The CDR3 covers 14 residues. CDR3 bases: TGTGCCAGCAGCTTGCAGGGGTCCAATCAGCCCCAGCATTTT. This sequence encodes CASSLQGSNQPQHF.

This clone was observed a handful of times. The DNA of the CDR3 is TGTGCCAGCAGCCCGGCAGTAAGCCTAAACAATGAGCAGTTCTTC. Its protein product is CASSPAVSLNNEQFF. This rearrangement joins TRBV11-3 to TRBJ2-1; no clear D. The CDR3 has 15 residues. Trimming shortened V by 5 bases and J by 5 bases, and 16 bases separated the two germline ends. Germline CDR1 SGHNT, CDR2 YENEEA.

The chain links TRBV5-4 to TRBJ2-5; the D gene is possibly TRBD2 (6 bases). The CDR3 is 14 residues long. Germline assignment: CDR1 SGHNT and CDR2 YYREEE (reference sequence). V was trimmed by 4 bases and J by 2 bases, leaving 12 bases between them. CDR3 in DNA: TGTGCCAGCAGCGGGAGGCGGCAACAAGAGACCCAGTACTTC. Its protein is CASSGRRQQETQYF.

V and J are TRBV6-5 and TRBJ1-6; D might be TRBD1 (6 bases). Per germline, CDR1 MNHEY and CDR2 SVGAGI. V gave up 4 bases and J gave up 9 bases, with 16 bases separating them. The CDR3 contains 15 residues. CDR3 coding DNA: TGTGCCAGCAGTTCCGAGGGGGGTGGGGGTTCACCCCTCCACTTT. The encoded protein is CASSSEGGGGSPLHF.

Regarding this clone: A read error may produce the germline difference seen at one junction end. V usage is TRBV5-1 and J usage is TRBJ2-2; possible D gene TRBD2, 5 bases. The CDR3 consists of 16 residues. Germline CDR1 is SGHRS and CDR2 is YFSETQ. CDR3 in DNA: TGCGCCAGCAGCTTGGGTTTTCCGGGGAACGCCGGGGAGCTGTTTTTT. Encoded protein: CASSLGFPGNAGELFF.

This clone was picked up a small number of times. This rearrangement joins TRBV4-2 to TRBJ2-5; the match to TRBD2 covers 14 bases. With V trimmed by 4 bases and J by 5 bases, 3 bases remained unmatched. The CDR3 extends over 15 amino acids. From germline, CDR1 is LGHNA and CDR2 YNFKEQ. The CDR3: CASSLGTSGSETQYF. The CDR3 DNA reads as TGTGCCAGCAGCCTCGGGACTAGCGGGAGTGAGACCCAGTACTTC.

This clone was seen just once. The chain couples TRBV5-1 to TRBJ2-7, with D uncertain. The germline gives CDR1 SGHRS, CDR2 YFSETQ. CDR3 length equals 12 residues. V gave up 0 bases and J gave up 5 bases, with 6 bases separating them. Here the CDR3 reads CASSLVADEQYF. The CDR3 bases are TGCGCCAGCAGCTTGGTTGCGGACGAGCAGTACTTC.

The chain joins TRBV14 to TRBJ2-3, with D unclear. V lost 0 bases to trimming and J lost 6 bases, with 13 bases between them. The CDR3 sequence is 15 residues long. The germline CDR1 and CDR2 sequences are SGHDN and FVKESK. CDR3 loop: CASSQDQYLGDTQYF. The CDR3 DNA reads as TGTGCCAGCAGCCAAGACCAGTACTTGGGGGATACGCAGTATTTT.

This clone appeared a few times. The gene calls are TRBV7-2 and TRBJ1-1; TRBD1 might be the D (6 bases). The CDR3 contains 15 residues. The germline V and J ends were trimmed by 1 base and 0 bases, with 9 bases remaining between them. From germline, CDR1 is SGHTA and CDR2 FQGNSA. DNA for the CDR3: TGTGCCAGCAGCTTAGTGACAGGTATGAACACTGAAGCTTTCTTT. It specifies CASSLVTGMNTEAFF.

Written as DNA, the CDR3 is TGTGCCAGCAGCTTAGGACGTCCCCGGGAAGTCGAAAAACTGTTTTTT. Encoded protein: CASSLGRPREVEKLFF. The rearrangement joins TRBV7-2 to TRBJ1-4, with unresolved D. The CDR3 loop spans 16 amino acids. CDR1 and CDR2 (germline): SGHTA, FQGNSA. Trimming pared 1 base from V and 8 bases from J, leaving 17 bases between.